The source of this TCR beta chain is a study of T cell changes during pregnancy in multiple sclerosis. Germline CDR1 and CDR2: KGHSH and LQKENI. The CDR3 extends over 13 amino acids. V lost 5 bases and J lost 2, with 9 bases in between. Sequencing used immunoSEQ multiplex PCR; TCRdb keeps in-frame clones, though not all of them. The sample has 35,000 to 45,000 clones; roughly 90% are singletons. The V gene is TRBV18, the J gene TRBJ1-1, with D possibly TRBD1 on 5 matching bases. This receptor was obtained from a female donor in good health, enrolled as a control in a pregnancy study. The material was peripheral blood, obtained in the second trimester of pregnancy. The CDR3 protein is CASSYDRNTEAFF. The CDR3 DNA is TGTGCCAGCTCATACGACAGAAACACTGAAGCTTTCTTT.